This is a list of T cell receptor beta chains from one sample in a study of blood T cell repertoires in COVID-19. Clones were read by immunoSEQ multiplex PCR, and TCRdb kept only the in-frame ones, dropping some. The sample consists of 150,000 to 200,000 clones, 60% to 85% of them appearing once. Sample: peripheral blood. Every receptor here comes from a woman in her forties or fifties with active or convalescent COVID-19. The CDR3 runs from the conserved cysteine through the conserved F or W. Each record gives: J gene, clone size, V gene, CDR3 length, D gene, CDR3 DNA, CDR3 protein. The D gene is left open where the match is weak. Size tells how often a clone was seen (once, few, many) or the class of an expanded clone, and some rows leave it out.

>TRBJ1-5|NA|TRBV19|15|TRBD1
TGTGCCAGTAGTTCCCGGGACAGGGTAAATCAGCCCCAGCATTTT
CASSSRDRVNQPQHF
>TRBJ2-2|NA|TRBV28|16|NA
TGTGCCAGCAGTTTACCCGCTAGCGCGAACACCGGGGAGCTGTTTTTT
CASSLPASANTGELFF
>TRBJ2-3|NA|TRBV7-6|15|NA
TGTGCCAGCAGCCTAATTGGCGGGAGCACAGATACGCAGTATTTT
CASSLIGGSTDTQYF
>TRBJ1-5|NA|TRBV6-6|12|NA
TGTGCCAGCACCAGTCCCAATCAGCCCCAGCATTTT
CASTSPNQPQHF
>TRBJ1-1|NA|TRBV18|14|TRBD1
TGTGCCAGCTCCTGGGACAGGGGAGGAACTGAAGCTTTCTTT
CASSWDRGGTEAFF
>TRBJ1-6|few|TRBV2|15|TRBD1
TGTGCCAGCAGTCCAGACAGGGGGGATCGTTCACCCCTCCACTTT
CASSPDRGDRSPLHF
>TRBJ1-5|NA|TRBV9|15|NA
TGTGCCAGCAGCAGCCAGGGCTCCCCGGGGGAGCCCCAGCATTTT
CASSSQGSPGEPQHF
>TRBJ2-1|NA|TRBV3-1/TRBV3-2|16|TRBD2
TGTGCCAGCAGCCAAGGGCGGGAGTGGGGTTACAATGAGCAGTTCTTC
CASSQGREWGYNEQFF
>TRBJ2-7|NA|TRBV7-2|14|NA
TGTGCCAGCAGCCTGACCCCTAGCGCTTACGAGCAGTACTTC
CASSLTPSAYEQYF
>TRBJ2-6|NA|TRBV5-1|16|NA
TGCGCCAGCAGCTTCATGGAGGTATCTGGGGCCAACGTCCTGACTTTC
CASSFMEVSGANVLTF
>TRBJ2-3|NA|TRBV27|17|TRBD1
TGTGCCAGCAGTTCCCACACGACAGGGATTGCTCGTTATACGCAGTATTTT
CASSSHTTGIARYTQYF
>TRBJ2-1|few|TRBV9|13|TRBD1
TGTGCCAGCAGCGTAGACAGGGGCAATGAGCAGTTCTTC
CASSVDRGNEQFF
>TRBJ1-1|NA|TRBV6-1|14|NA
TGTGCCAGCAGTGACACAGGGCCCAACACTGAAGCTTTCTTT
CASSDTGPNTEAFF
>TRBJ1-3|NA|TRBV18|14|TRBD1
TGTGCCAGCTCACCGAGCAGGGGGCTGAACACCATATATTTT
CASSPSRGLNTIYF
>TRBJ2-7|NA|TRBV7-2|15|TRBD2
TGTGCCAGCAGCTTAGAGCGGGGGGCCTCCTACGAGCAGTACTTC
CASSLERGASYEQYF
>TRBJ2-7|NA|TRBV28|19|NA
TGTGCCAGCAGTACAACCCTTCTCCAGACCGGGACTGCCTCCTACGAGCAGTACTTC
CASSTTLLQTGTASYEQYF
>TRBJ1-2|NA|TRBV2|13|NA
TGTGCCAGCAGGGCGGAACCTAACTATGGCTACACCTTC
CASRAEPNYGYTF
>TRBJ1-4|once|TRBV4-1|14|TRBD1
TGCGCCAGCAGCGGGACAGGGTTAGGCGAAAAACTGTTTTTT
CASSGTGLGEKLFF
>TRBJ1-2|NA|TRBV4-2|16|NA
TGTGCCAGCAGCCAAGATCTCCGAGCCCTAGAACGTGGCTACACCTTC
CASSQDLRALERGYTF
>TRBJ2-7|NA|TRBV7-2|13|TRBD2
TGTGCCAGCAGGCTAGGGACTAGCCAGGAGCAGTACTTC
CASRLGTSQEQYF
>TRBJ2-7|NA|TRBV7-9|16|TRBD1
TGTGCCAGCAGCCCACCGTTCGACAGGGTCTCCTACGAGCAGTACTTC
CASSPPFDRVSYEQYF
>TRBJ1-1|few|TRBV19|13|NA
TGTGCCAGTAGTTCCACGGGTGGGACTGAAGCTTTCTTT
CASSSTGGTEAFF